One sample yielded the 6 T cell receptor beta chains listed below, sequenced in a study of CD8+ T cells in alopecia areata. cDNA prepared by RNA extraction and subsequent reverse transcription served as the template for sequencing. The repertoire was sequenced with immunoSEQ multiplex PCR; TCRdb's copy has only in-frame clones and lacks some. The sample lists about 200,000 clones; approximately 52% were seen once. The sample consisted of CD4+ T cells sorted from blood, taken at week 0. Receptors were obtained from a human donor with alopecia areata.

The J gene is TRBJ2-7, the V gene TRBV7-2; D may be TRBD1 or TRBD2 (5 bases each). Germline V lookup: CDR1 SGHTA, CDR2 FQGNSA. The CDR3 is 15 residues long. Trimming removed 2 bases from V and 0 bases from J, with 11 bases in between. The CDR3 region has the DNA TGTGCCAGCAGCTTATGGGACCGCAGCTCCTACGAGCAGTACTTC. It specifies CASSLWDRSSYEQYF.

This clone was counted a single time. The rearrangement links TRBV6-6 to TRBJ1-2, with a weak D call TRBD1 (6 bases). This CDR3 has 13 amino acids. With 6 bases removed from V and 7 bases from J, the gap between germline ends came to 15 bases. The germline gives CDR1 MNHNY, CDR2 SVGAGI (reference sequence). CDR3 protein: CASSRTGKRGYTF. CDR3 nucleotide sequence: TGTGCCAGCAGCAGAACAGGGAAACGTGGCTACACCTTC.

The chain uses TRBV29-1 and TRBJ2-3; 9 nucleotides align to TRBD2. With V trimmed by 5 bases and J by 0 bases, 9 bases remained unmatched. The CDR3 loop spans 16 amino acids. The germline gives CDR1 SQVTM, CDR2 ANQGSEA. The CDR3 sequence: CSVQNPSGDSTDTQYF. The DNA of the CDR3 is TGCAGCGTTCAGAATCCTAGCGGGGACAGCACAGATACGCAGTATTTT.

Only a few counts were recorded for this clone. The chain joins TRBV19 to TRBJ2-7; D is uncertain. The CDR3 has 14 residues. Germline values: CDR1 LNHDA, CDR2 SQIVND (reference sequence). Between the trimmed V and J ends, which lost 1 base and 1 base, there was a span of 8 bases. CDR3 in DNA: TGTGCCAGTAGTATAGGTTTGGTTTCCTACGAGCAGTACTTC. Translating gives CASSIGLVSYEQYF.

The chain links TRBV29-1 to TRBJ1-6; D perhaps matches TRBD1 (6 bases). Germline V gives CDR1 SQVTM, CDR2 ANQGSEA. The CDR3 contains 14 residues. Trimming took off 5 bases at V and 7 bases at J, with 15 bases between the two ends. The CDR3 loop is CSVQATGRNSPLHF. The CDR3 bases are TGCAGCGTTCAGGCGACAGGCCGGAATTCACCCCTCCACTTT.

The chain employs TRBV30 and TRBJ2-7; D is perhaps TRBD2 (6 bases). This CDR3 region has 15 residues. Trimming removed 4 bases at V and 2 bases at J, with 18 bases between. Germline V CDR1 and CDR2: GTSNPN, SVGIG (reference sequence). The CDR3 sequence is CAWNRVRGKPYEQYF. CDR3 DNA: TGTGCCTGGAACCGGGTTCGGGGGAAGCCCTACGAGCAGTACTTC.